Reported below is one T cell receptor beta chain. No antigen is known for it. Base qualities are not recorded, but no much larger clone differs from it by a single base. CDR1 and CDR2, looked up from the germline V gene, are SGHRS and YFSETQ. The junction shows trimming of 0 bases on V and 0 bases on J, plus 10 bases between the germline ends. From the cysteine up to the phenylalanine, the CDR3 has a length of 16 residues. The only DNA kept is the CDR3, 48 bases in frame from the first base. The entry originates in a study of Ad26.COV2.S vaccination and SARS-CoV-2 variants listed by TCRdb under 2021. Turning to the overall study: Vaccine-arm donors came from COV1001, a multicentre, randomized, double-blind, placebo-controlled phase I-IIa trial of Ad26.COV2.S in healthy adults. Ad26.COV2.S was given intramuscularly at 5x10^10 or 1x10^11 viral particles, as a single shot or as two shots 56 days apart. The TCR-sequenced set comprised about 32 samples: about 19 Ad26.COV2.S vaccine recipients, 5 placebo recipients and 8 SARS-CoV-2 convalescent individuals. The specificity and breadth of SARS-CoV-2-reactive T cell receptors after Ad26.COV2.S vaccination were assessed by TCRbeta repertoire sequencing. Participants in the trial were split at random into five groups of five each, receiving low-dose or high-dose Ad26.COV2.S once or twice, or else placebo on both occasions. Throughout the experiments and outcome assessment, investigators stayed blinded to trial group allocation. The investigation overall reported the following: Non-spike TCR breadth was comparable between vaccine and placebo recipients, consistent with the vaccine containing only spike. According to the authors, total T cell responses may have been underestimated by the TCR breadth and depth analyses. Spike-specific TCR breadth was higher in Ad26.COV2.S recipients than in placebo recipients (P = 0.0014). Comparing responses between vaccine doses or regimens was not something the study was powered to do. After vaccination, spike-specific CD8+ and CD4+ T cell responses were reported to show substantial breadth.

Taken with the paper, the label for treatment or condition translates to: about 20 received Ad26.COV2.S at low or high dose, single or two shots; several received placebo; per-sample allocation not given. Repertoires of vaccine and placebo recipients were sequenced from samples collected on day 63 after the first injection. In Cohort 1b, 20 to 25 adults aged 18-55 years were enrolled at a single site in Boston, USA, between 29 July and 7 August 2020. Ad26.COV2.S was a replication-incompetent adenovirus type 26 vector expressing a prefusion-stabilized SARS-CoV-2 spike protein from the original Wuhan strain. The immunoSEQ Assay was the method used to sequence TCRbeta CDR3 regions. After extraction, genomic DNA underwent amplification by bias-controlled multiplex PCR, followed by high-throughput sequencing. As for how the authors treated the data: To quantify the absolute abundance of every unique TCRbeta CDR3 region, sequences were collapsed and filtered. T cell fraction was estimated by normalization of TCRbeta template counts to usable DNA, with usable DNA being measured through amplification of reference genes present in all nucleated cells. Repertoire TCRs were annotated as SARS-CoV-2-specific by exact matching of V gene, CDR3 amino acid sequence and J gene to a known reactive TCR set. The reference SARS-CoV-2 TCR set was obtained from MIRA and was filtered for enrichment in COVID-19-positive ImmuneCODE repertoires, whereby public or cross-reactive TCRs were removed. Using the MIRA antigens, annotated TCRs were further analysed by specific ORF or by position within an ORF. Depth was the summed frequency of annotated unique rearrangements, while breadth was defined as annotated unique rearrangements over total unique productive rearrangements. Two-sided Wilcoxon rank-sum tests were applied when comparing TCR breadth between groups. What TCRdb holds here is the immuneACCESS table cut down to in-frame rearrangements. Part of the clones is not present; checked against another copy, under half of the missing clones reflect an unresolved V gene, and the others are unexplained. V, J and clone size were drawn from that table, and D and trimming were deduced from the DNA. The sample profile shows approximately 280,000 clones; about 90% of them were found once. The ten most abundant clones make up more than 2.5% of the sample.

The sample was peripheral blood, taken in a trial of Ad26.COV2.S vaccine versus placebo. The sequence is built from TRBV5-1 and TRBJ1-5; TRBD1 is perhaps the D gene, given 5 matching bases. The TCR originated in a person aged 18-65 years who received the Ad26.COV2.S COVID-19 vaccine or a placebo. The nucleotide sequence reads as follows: TGCGCCAGCAGCTTGGGGCCACAGGATAGCAATCAGCCCCAGCATTTT. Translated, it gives CASSLGPQDSNQPQHF. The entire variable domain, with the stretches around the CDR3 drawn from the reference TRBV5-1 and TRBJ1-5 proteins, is KAGVTQTPRYLIKTRGQQVTLSCSPISGHRSVSWYQQTPGQGLQFLFEYFSETQRNKGNFPGRFSGRQFSNSRSEMNVSTLELGDSALYLCASSLGPQDSNQPQHFGDGTRLSIL.